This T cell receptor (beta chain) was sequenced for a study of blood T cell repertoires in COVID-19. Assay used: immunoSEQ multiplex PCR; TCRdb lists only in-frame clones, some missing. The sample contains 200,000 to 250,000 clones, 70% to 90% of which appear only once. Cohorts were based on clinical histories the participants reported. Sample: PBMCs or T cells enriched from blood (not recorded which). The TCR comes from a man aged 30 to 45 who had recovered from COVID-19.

The CDR3 bases are TGTGCCAGCAGCTTGGACTTCTCGGGACTAGCGGTAGATACGCAGTATTTT. Residues: CASSLDFSGLAVDTQYF. The chain combines TRBV5-8 with TRBJ2-3; TRBD2 agrees at 11 bases. CDR3 length equals 17 residues. Germline V gene data show CDR1 as SGHTS and CDR2 as YDEGEE. V dropped 0 bases and J dropped 5; count of bases not matched to a gene: 8. Looking up the rest from reference TRBV5-8 and TRBJ2-3 gives the full variable domain: EAGVTQSPTHLIKTRGQQATLRCSPISGHTSVYWYQQALGLGLQFLLWYDEGEERNRGNFPPRFSGRQFPNYSSELNVNALELEDSALYLCASSLDFSGLAVDTQYFGPGTRLTVL.